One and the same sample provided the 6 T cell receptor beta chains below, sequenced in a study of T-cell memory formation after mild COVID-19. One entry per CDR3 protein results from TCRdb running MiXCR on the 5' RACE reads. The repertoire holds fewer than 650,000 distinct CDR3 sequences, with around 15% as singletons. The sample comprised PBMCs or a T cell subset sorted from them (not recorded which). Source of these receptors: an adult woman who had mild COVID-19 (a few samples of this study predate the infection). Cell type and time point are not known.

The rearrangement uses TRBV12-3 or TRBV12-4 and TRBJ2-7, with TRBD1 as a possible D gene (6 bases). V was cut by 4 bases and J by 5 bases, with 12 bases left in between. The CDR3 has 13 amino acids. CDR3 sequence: CASSSPDRDEQYF. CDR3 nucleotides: TGTGCCAGCAGTTCCCCGGACAGAGACGAGCAGTACTTC.

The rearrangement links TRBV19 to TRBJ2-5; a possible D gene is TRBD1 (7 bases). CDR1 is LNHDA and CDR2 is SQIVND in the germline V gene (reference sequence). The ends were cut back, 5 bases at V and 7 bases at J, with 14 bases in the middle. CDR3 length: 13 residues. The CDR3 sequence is CASSVSGGGTQYF. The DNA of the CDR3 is TGTGCCAGTAGTGTTTCAGGGGGAGGGACCCAGTACTTC. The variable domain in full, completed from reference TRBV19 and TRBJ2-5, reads DGGITQSPKYLFRKEGQNVTLSCEQNLNHDAMYWYRQDPGQGLRLIYYSQIVNDFQKGDIAEGYSVSREKKESFPLTVTSAQKNPTAFYLCASSVSGGGTQYFGPGTRLLVL.

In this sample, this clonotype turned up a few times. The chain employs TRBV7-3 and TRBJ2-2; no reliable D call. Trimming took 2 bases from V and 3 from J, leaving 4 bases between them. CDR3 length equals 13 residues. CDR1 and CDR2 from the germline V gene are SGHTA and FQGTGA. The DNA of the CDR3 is TGTGCCAGCAGCTTATCCCACACCGGGGAGCTGTTTTTT. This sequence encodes CASSLSHTGELFF.

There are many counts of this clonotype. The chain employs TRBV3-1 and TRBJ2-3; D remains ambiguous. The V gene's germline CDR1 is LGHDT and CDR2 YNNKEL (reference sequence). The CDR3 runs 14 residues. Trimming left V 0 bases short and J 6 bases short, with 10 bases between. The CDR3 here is CASSQDRFWDTQYF. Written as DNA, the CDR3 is TGTGCCAGCAGCCAAGATCGTTTTTGGGATACGCAGTATTTT.

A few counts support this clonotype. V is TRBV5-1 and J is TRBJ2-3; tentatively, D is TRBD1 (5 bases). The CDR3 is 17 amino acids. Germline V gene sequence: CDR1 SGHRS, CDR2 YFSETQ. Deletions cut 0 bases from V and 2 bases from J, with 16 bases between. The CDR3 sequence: CASSLGPTNRYTDTQYF. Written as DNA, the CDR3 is TGCGCCAGCAGCTTGGGCCCCACTAACAGGTACACAGATACGCAGTATTTT.

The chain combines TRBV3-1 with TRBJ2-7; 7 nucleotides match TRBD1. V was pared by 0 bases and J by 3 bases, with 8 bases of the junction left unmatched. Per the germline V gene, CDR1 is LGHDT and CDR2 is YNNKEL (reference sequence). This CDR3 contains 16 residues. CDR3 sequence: CASSQDIDPGGYEQYF. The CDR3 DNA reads TGTGCCAGCAGCCAAGACATTGACCCAGGGGGCTACGAGCAGTACTTC.